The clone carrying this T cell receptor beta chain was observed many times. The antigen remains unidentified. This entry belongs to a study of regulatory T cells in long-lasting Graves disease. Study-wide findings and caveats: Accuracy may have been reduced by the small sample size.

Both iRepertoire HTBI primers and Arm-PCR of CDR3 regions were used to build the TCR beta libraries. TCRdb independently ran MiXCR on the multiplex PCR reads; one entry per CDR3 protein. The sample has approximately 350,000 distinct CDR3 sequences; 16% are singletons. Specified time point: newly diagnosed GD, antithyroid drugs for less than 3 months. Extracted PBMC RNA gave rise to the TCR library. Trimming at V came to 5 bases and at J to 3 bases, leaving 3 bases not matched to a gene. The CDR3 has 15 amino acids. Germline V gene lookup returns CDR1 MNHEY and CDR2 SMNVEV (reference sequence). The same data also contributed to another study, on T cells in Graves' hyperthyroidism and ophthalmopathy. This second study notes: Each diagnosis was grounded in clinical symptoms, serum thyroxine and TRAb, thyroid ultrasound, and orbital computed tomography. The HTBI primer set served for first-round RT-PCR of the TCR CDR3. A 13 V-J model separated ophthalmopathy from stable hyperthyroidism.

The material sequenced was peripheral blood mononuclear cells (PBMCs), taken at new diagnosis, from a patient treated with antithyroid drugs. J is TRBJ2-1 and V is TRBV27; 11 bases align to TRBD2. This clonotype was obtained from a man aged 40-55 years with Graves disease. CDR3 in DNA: TGTGCCAGCAGTCTAGCGGGGGGCCTCTACAATGAGCAGTTCTTC. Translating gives CASSLAGGLYNEQFF.